This T cell receptor (beta chain) was profiled in a study of blood T cell repertoires in COVID-19. Study-wide background: Acute-phase and convalescent COVID-19 samples originated in the United States, Italy and Spain. Nucleic acid was either cDNA or gDNA, and it came from T cells, B-cell-depleted T cells, or PBMCs.

There are 13 residues in the CDR3. Looked up from germline, CDR1 is SGHNT and CDR2 is YENEEA. V dropped 5 bases and J dropped 5 bases, with 11 bases sitting between them. Authors' processing steps: Quantification of nucleated cells was approximated via reference gene primer amplification. TCRdb keeps only in-frame clones here, not all; method: immunoSEQ multiplex PCR. Clone size and V and J calls were adopted from that table, with D and trimming inferred from the DNA. The sample yields 200,000 to 300,000 clones, 86% seen once. The sequence came from a man aged 35 to 55 who had recovered from COVID-19. This chain joins TRBV11-3 and TRBJ2-3; a weak D match, TRBD2 (5 bases). Sequenced: peripheral blood. For the CDR3, the DNA is TGTGCCAGCAGCCCTACCCGGGGAGATACGCAGTATTTT. This gives the protein CASSPTRGDTQYF.